The rows below give T cell receptor beta chains drawn from one sample of a study of shared clonotypes between healthy human individuals. Only in-frame clones appear in the TCRdb table, and some are missing; sequencing was by immunoSEQ multiplex PCR. The table has a few million clones, 85% to 95% seen once. The sequencing sample was made of naive CD4+ T cells sorted from blood. These receptors originate from a man aged 18-30 years in good health. The CDR3 runs from the conserved cysteine through the conserved F or W. The D gene is left open where the match is weak.

D gene: NA; V gene: TRBV6-1; J gene: TRBJ2-5; CDR3 protein: CASSDESAGRETQYF
D gene: NA; V gene: TRBV6-6; J gene: TRBJ1-6; CDR3 protein: CASWGRGDSPLHF
D gene: NA; V gene: TRBV20-1; J gene: TRBJ2-2; CDR3 protein: CSASGSGELFF
D gene: TRBD2; V gene: TRBV6-5; J gene: TRBJ2-3; CDR3 protein: CASSPRLAGPDTQYF
D gene: NA; V gene: TRBV18; J gene: TRBJ2-7; CDR3 protein: CASSDAYEQYF
D gene: NA; V gene: TRBV28; J gene: TRBJ2-5; CDR3 protein: CASSLQGQETQYF
D gene: NA; V gene: TRBV6-5; J gene: TRBJ2-2; CDR3 protein: CASSYAGLSKGELFF
D gene: NA; V gene: TRBV2; J gene: TRBJ2-3; CDR3 protein: CASRHPGLTDTQYF
D gene: NA; V gene: TRBV10-3; J gene: TRBJ1-5; CDR3 protein: CAISDRLGGGDQPQHF
D gene: NA; V gene: TRBV19; J gene: TRBJ2-2; CDR3 protein: CASCLTYTGELFF
D gene: NA; V gene: TRBV6-1; J gene: TRBJ2-5; CDR3 protein: CASSEMIQAGRGETQYF
D gene: TRBD1; V gene: TRBV5-1; J gene: TRBJ2-7; CDR3 protein: CASSSGQGSYEQYF
D gene: NA; V gene: TRBV18; J gene: TRBJ1-1; CDR3 protein: CASSPGGQNTEAFF
D gene: TRBD2; V gene: TRBV11-2; J gene: TRBJ2-3; CDR3 protein: CASSLAGAGKVNTQYF
D gene: TRBD2; V gene: TRBV11-2; J gene: TRBJ2-5; CDR3 protein: CASTPPGGGRETQYF
D gene: NA; V gene: TRBV19; J gene: TRBJ1-1; CDR3 protein: CASRDVGGTEAFF
D gene: NA; V gene: TRBV5-1; J gene: TRBJ2-1; CDR3 protein: CASSSQVYNEQFF
D gene: NA; V gene: TRBV5-6; J gene: TRBJ1-4; CDR3 protein: CASSFLGGEKLFF
D gene: TRBD2; V gene: TRBV2; J gene: TRBJ2-3; CDR3 protein: CASSSLLISGVRDTQYF
D gene: NA; V gene: TRBV7-2; J gene: TRBJ2-7; CDR3 protein: CASSLEPSASYEQYF
D gene: TRBD1; V gene: TRBV27; J gene: TRBJ2-5; CDR3 protein: CASSLPGRGMETQYF
D gene: NA; V gene: TRBV5-1; J gene: TRBJ2-7; CDR3 protein: CASSEDGVYEQYF
D gene: TRBD1; V gene: TRBV5-1; J gene: TRBJ2-5; CDR3 protein: CASSLETGGFKTQYF